Given below is one T cell receptor (beta chain) in context. The antigen is unknown. This specimen belongs to a study of cytomegalovirus exposure and HLA in healthy donors. Points from the study as a whole: Later genetic work tied a missense DCLRE1C variant to beta-chain V and J trimming. Upon later analysis, TCR association rates were observed to vary by HLA locus, being highest for DRB1 and lowest for HLA-C.

PCR amplification relied on 60 Vbeta primers (plus 13 Jbeta primers). The table came from immunoSEQ multiplex PCR; TCRdb's copy has only in-frame clones and leaves some out. Of 95,000 to 150,000 clones detected, more than 65% appear once; the ten largest clones hold 1.5%. V lost 5 bases, J lost 4 bases, and 14 bases lay in between. CDR1 LGHNT and CDR2 FRNRAP come from the germline V gene. The CDR3 totals 14 residues. The sequence was obtained from a woman aged 18-29 years in good health and CMV-seronegative. The genes are TRBV12-5 and TRBJ1-1, with D possibly matching TRBD1 (6 bases). The sequenced material came from PBMCs. The CDR3 is CASGPGGRPTEAFF. The CDR3 bases are TGTGCTAGTGGTCCTGGGGGCCGCCCCACTGAAGCTTTCTTT. The variable domain in full, completed from reference TRBV12-5 and TRBJ1-1, reads DARVTQTPRHKVTEMGQEVTMRCQPILGHNTVFWYRQTMMQGLELLAYFRNRAPLDDSGMPKDRFSAEMPDATLATLKIQPSEPRDSAVYFCASGPGGRPTEAFFGQGTRLTVV.